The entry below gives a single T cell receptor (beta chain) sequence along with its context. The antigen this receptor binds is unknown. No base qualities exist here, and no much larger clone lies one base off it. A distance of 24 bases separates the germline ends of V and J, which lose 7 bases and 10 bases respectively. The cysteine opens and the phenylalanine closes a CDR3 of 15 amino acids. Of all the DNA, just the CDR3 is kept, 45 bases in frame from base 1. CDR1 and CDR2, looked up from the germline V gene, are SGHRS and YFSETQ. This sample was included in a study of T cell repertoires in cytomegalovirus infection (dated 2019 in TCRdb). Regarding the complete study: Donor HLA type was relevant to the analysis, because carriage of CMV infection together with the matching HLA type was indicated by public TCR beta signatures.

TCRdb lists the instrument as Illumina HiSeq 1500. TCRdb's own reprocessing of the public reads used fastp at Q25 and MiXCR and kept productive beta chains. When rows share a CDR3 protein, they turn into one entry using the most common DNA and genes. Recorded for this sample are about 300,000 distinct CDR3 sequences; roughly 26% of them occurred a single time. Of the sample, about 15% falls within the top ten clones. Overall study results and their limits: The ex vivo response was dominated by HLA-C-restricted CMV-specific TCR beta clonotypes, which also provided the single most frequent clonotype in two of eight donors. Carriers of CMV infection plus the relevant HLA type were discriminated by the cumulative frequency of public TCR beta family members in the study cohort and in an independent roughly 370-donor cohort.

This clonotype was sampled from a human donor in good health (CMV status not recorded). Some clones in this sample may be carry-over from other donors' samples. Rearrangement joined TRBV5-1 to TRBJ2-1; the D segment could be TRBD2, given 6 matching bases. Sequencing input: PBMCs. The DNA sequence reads TGCGCCAGCGCCAGGGATGGGGCGGGATGGGACGAGCAGTTCTTC. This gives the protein CASARDGAGWDEQFF.